The rows below give T cell receptor beta chains drawn from one sample of a study of T cell responses to AZD1222 COVID-19 vaccine. Sequenced by immunoSEQ multiplex PCR; TCRdb stores in-frame clones only, minus some. Of some 140,000 clones listed, roughly 90% were seen once; the top ten hold under 2%. The input for sequencing was peripheral blood, taken on day 0 of AZD1222 vaccination. The receptor set was obtained from an adult in good health. CDR3s include the opening cysteine and the closing phenylalanine or tryptophan.

v_call	j_call	cdr3_aa
TRBV19	TRBJ1-6	CASKRTGEGSPLHF
TRBV6-5	TRBJ1-1	CASSLGTPNTEAFF
TRBV10-1	TRBJ1-1	CASSSDVQNTEAFF
TRBV5-1	TRBJ2-7	CASSSDRYEQYF
TRBV19	TRBJ1-4	CASSIRIADVVMKKLFF
TRBV19	TRBJ2-1	CASSIGTPNEQFF
TRBV7-9	TRBJ2-1	CASINREQGAFNEQFF
TRBV3-1/TRBV3-2	TRBJ2-4	CASSHSGQGAKNIQYF
TRBV23-1	TRBJ1-4	CASSQQQGTNEKLFF
TRBV6-2/TRBV6-3	TRBJ1-2	CASSQLSNRPNYGYTF
TRBV28	TRBJ1-5	CASASGQGVNQPQHF
TRBV10-3	TRBJ1-4	CATSPQGPNEKLFF
TRBV7-2	TRBJ2-5	CASSLGAQGVETQYF
TRBV7-2	TRBJ2-1	CASSLGAGAVDEQFF
TRBV10-3	TRBJ2-5	CAIGAGQGAGETQYF
TRBV6-2/TRBV6-3	TRBJ1-5	CASSPNPGSNQPQHF
TRBV14	TRBJ2-7	CASSSTGYFYEQYF
TRBV5-1	TRBJ1-1	CASSPEGWAEAFF
TRBV10-3	TRBJ1-3	CAIMAGPGNTIYF
TRBV27	TRBJ1-2	CASSHGRAYGYTF
TRBV5-1	TRBJ1-1	CASSLRPGGSDTEAFF
TRBV2	TRBJ1-1	CASSVAAWNTEAFF
TRBV5-1	TRBJ2-7	CASSSETSEGYEQYF
TRBV19	TRBJ2-7	CASSTSGRGIYEQYF
TRBV27	TRBJ1-3	CASSSSGGNTIYF
TRBV29-1	TRBJ1-1	CSVDRPGAPTEAFF
TRBV7-3	TRBJ2-1	CASSSPLMSYNEQFF
TRBV10-2	TRBJ2-3	CASSDFQGIDTQYF
TRBV20-1	TRBJ2-5	CSASGSSGSVTQYF
TRBV29-1	TRBJ1-6	CSSPWAGGPDSPLHF
TRBV5-4	TRBJ2-3	CASSLLQDYSTDTQYF
TRBV7-2	TRBJ1-1	CASHKGGVRNTEAFF
TRBV10-3	TRBJ2-7	CAIGPGGDEQYF
TRBV10-2	TRBJ2-5	CASSESGTGPQETQYF
TRBV6-6	TRBJ2-5	CASSGVLETQYF
TRBV5-4	TRBJ1-5	CASSNLETNQPQHF
TRBV5-6	TRBJ1-1	CASSLGAWDTEAFF
TRBV6-2/TRBV6-3	TRBJ1-1	CASSYVITEAFF
TRBV29-1	TRBJ1-1	CSVQMQNTEAFF
TRBV5-4	TRBJ1-1	CASSQPGWKAFF
TRBV4-1	TRBJ1-4	CASSQLRVTNEKLFF
TRBV11-2	TRBJ2-1	CASSLERGTFSEQFF
TRBV20-1	TRBJ1-1	CSALGYTEAFF
TRBV19	TRBJ2-7	CASSMDAAYEQYF
TRBV6-5	TRBJ1-5	CATRPGVYSNQPQHF
TRBV2	TRBJ2-1	CASKVLLGSGNEQFF
TRBV5-8	TRBJ2-7	CASSKPGLRTYEQYF
TRBV5-1	TRBJ1-2	CASSLNLKLREDGYTF
TRBV9	TRBJ1-1	CASSVGVTAANTEAFF
TRBV10-3	TRBJ1-1	CAITTGVEAFF
TRBV9	TRBJ1-1	CASSAKVQGASTEAFF
TRBV5-1	TRBJ2-2	CASRLAILTGELFF
TRBV6-5	TRBJ2-1	CASSTPRSASYEQFF
TRBV14	TRBJ1-1	CASSHVLTGQGAFF
TRBV5-1	TRBJ1-1	CASSLGPGAETEAFF
TRBV27	TRBJ2-3	CASSLESTDTQYF
TRBV29-1	TRBJ1-2	CSVALGETRGYTF
TRBV3-1/TRBV3-2	TRBJ1-2	CASSQDRGGYTF
TRBV29-1	TRBJ2-2	CSVGLGNTGELFF
TRBV30	TRBJ2-5	CAWSGSARIQETQYF